This T cell receptor (beta chain) was profiled in a study of CD8+ T cells in alopecia areata. Study-wide context: Donors of skin were C3H/HeJ mice aged roughly 6-13 months with spontaneous alopecia, and recipients were roughly 7-10-week-old female C3H/HeJ mice. Overall study findings and caveats: TCRs were shared less clearly across patients than in mice, possibly for HLA-related reasons.

Markers including CD4, CD8alpha, NKG2D and NKG2ACE guided sorting of pooled cutaneous lymph node cells. This clone was counted a few times. Its antigen is still unknown. Here the gene names and germline are mouse. The same CDR3 arises from other DNA sequences in this sample as well. cDNA serving as the sequencing template came from extracted, reverse transcribed RNA. Here immunoSEQ multiplex PCR was the method, and the copy in TCRdb shows in-frame clones only, minus some. The sample yields approximately 280,000 clones, without any singletons. This TCR derives from a C3H/HeJ mouse with alopecia areata. The mice in this strain carry MHC haplotype H2-k. The sample taken for sequencing was CD4+ T cells sorted from a lymph node.

The CDR3 bases that were read are TGTGCCAGCAGCCCTACACCAAACTCC. Protein sequence: CASSPTPNS. The complete CDR3 reads CASSPTPNSDYTF. The rearrangement joins TRBV5 to TRBJ1-2, with no clear D. The read falls 4 residues short of the CDR3 end, and the missing part is taken from the germline J gene. Germline values: CDR1 LGHNA, CDR2 YNLKQL (reference sequence). Trimming took off 4 bases at V and 0 bases at J, with 6 bases between the two ends. The length of the CDR3 is 13 residues.